These T cell receptor beta chains were read from a single sample in a study of T cell responses to AZD1222 COVID-19 vaccine. Repertoires were generated with immunoSEQ multiplex PCR, while TCRdb's copy carries only in-frame clones and drops some. The sample shows under 140,000 clones, about 85% of them seen only once. The sample in question was peripheral blood, obtained on day 0 of AZD1222 vaccination. Receptor source: an adult in good health. CDR3s include the opening cysteine and the closing phenylalanine or tryptophan. A D gene is named only where the DNA matches it firmly. Expanded clones are given a class, and other clones once, few, many or no size at all.

v_gene,abundance,d_gene,j_gene,CDR3nt,CDR3aa
TRBV10-3,-,-,TRBJ1-5,TGTGCCATCAGTCAGACACAGGGACAAAGCAATCAGCCCCAGCATTTT,CAISQTQGQSNQPQHF
TRBV9,few,-,TRBJ1-6,TGTGCCAGCAGCGTTAATGCGGGACTAATGGACTCACCCCTCCACTTT,CASSVNAGLMDSPLHF
TRBV24-1,-,-,TRBJ2-2,TGTGCCACCAGTGATGGGACTGAATTTCGGGCCGGGGAGCTGTTTTTT,CATSDGTEFRAGELFF
TRBV24-1,-,-,TRBJ1-2,TGTGCCACCAGTGAGGGGAAGAACTATGGCTACACCTTC,CATSEGKNYGYTF
TRBV5-4,-,-,TRBJ1-2,TGTGCCAGCAGCTTCTCGGGGGGCGGAGGCTACACCTTC,CASSFSGGGGYTF
TRBV5-4,-,-,TRBJ2-3,TGTGCCAGCAGCTTAGTAGGGGCGCAAGATACGCAGTATTTT,CASSLVGAQDTQYF
TRBV21-1,-,-,TRBJ2-7,TGTGCCAGCAGCAACAGCCATATTACCTGCGAGCAGTACTTC,CASSNSHITCEQYF
TRBV5-1,-,TRBD1,TRBJ2-7,TGCGCCAGCAGCTTGGCTCGGGACAGGGCGGACTACGAGCAGTACTTC,CASSLARDRADYEQYF
TRBV28,-,TRBD1,TRBJ1-2,TGTGCCAGCAGGCCGGGCGGACAGGGGACAAACTATGGCTACACCTTC,CASRPGGQGTNYGYTF
TRBV5-6,-,-,TRBJ2-5,TGTGCCAGCAGCCGGGGCACCGTGGGAGAGACCCAGTACTTC,CASSRGTVGETQYF
TRBV11-2,-,-,TRBJ1-6,TGTGCCAGCAGTCTTGACCGGAGGTATAATTCACCCCTCCACTTT,CASSLDRRYNSPLHF
TRBV28,-,TRBD1,TRBJ2-7,TGTGCCAGCAGAGACAGGGGGACCGCTCACTACGAGCAGTACTTC,CASRDRGTAHYEQYF
TRBV5-4,-,-,TRBJ2-7,TGTGCCAGCAGCTGGGGGATGGACACCTACGAGCAGTACTTC,CASSWGMDTYEQYF
TRBV2,-,-,TRBJ2-1,TGTGCCAGCAGGCCCAATGGGGGGTACAATGAGCAGTTCTTC,CASRPNGGYNEQFF
TRBV4-1,-,-,TRBJ1-5,TGCGCCAGCAGCCAAGTTGGTGGGGCATGGCAGCCCCAGCATTTT,CASSQVGGAWQPQHF
TRBV30,-,-,TRBJ1-3,TGTGCCTGGACCCGGGGGGAAGTAAACACCATATATTTT,CAWTRGEVNTIYF
TRBV21-1,-,-,TRBJ1-1,TGTGCCAGCAGCAAGTTGAGGGACAGGGATGATGAGGAGGGTTCGAACACTGAAGCTTTCTTT,CASSKLRDRDDEEGSNTEAFF
TRBV10-3,-,-,TRBJ1-5,TGTGCCACCTCGCCGGGACATACGGATCAGCCCCAGCATTTT,CATSPGHTDQPQHF
TRBV6-5,-,-,TRBJ2-2,TGTGCCAGCAGTTTCCCAGGACGGACCGGGGAGCTGTTTTTT,CASSFPGRTGELFF
TRBV29-1,-,-,TRBJ2-7,TGCAGCGTTGGCGACGGGGCCTACGAGCAGTACTTC,CSVGDGAYEQYF
TRBV7-3,-,TRBD2,TRBJ2-7,TGTGCCAGCATGTCGGGACCTTCGGGGGGCGAGCAGTACTTC,CASMSGPSGGEQYF
TRBV6-2/TRBV6-3,-,-,TRBJ1-1,TGTGCCAGCAGTTACAGGGGTGGGCACACTGAAGCTTTCTTT,CASSYRGGHTEAFF
TRBV4-3,-,-,TRBJ2-5,TGCGCCAGCAGCCGAGACTACCAAGAGACCCAGTACTTC,CASSRDYQETQYF
TRBV7-9,-,TRBD2,TRBJ2-1,TGTGCCAGCAGCTTAGACCCTACTAGCGGGAGGTTCCGGGGCAATGAGCAGTTCTTC,CASSLDPTSGRFRGNEQFF
TRBV4-1,-,-,TRBJ1-2,TGCGCCAGCAGCCCCGAGGGACCATTGGGCGATGGCTACACCTTC,CASSPEGPLGDGYTF
TRBV5-4,-,-,TRBJ2-3,TGTGCCAGCAGCTTGGTCGGCGCTTACACAGATACGCAGTATTTT,CASSLVGAYTDTQYF
TRBV3-1/TRBV3-2,-,-,TRBJ1-5,TGTGCCAGCAGGCCCCGGGGGGGAGAAAATCAGCCCCAGCATTTT,CASRPRGGENQPQHF
TRBV7-2,-,-,TRBJ2-3,TGTGCCAGCAGCTTTCGGGCTACATCAGATACGCAGTATTTT,CASSFRATSDTQYF
TRBV6-1,-,TRBD2,TRBJ2-1,TGTGCCAGCAGTGAAGCGCTTGTGACTAGCCAGTTCTTC,CASSEALVTSQFF
TRBV19,-,-,TRBJ1-5,TGTGCCAGTAAAGACAGCTTCCTCAATCAGCCCCAGCATTTT,CASKDSFLNQPQHF
TRBV5-1,-,-,TRBJ2-3,TGCGCCACCGCCCGGGCAGGGGTGAGCACAGATACGCAGTATTTT,CATARAGVSTDTQYF
TRBV30,-,-,TRBJ2-1,TGTGCCTGGGCTGTGGGCGGCTTCTACAATGAGCAGTTCTTC,CAWAVGGFYNEQFF
TRBV18,-,-,TRBJ1-2,TGTGCCAGCTCACCACCAGGTTTGGGGGGTCAGGATGGCTACACCTTC,CASSPPGLGGQDGYTF
TRBV29-1,-,-,TRBJ2-1,TGCAGCGGGGGGGACTCTAACAATGAGCAGTTCTTC,CSGGDSNNEQFF
TRBV28,few,-,TRBJ1-1,TGTGCCAGCAGGAGTAGGGAGGACGTTTTCTTT,CASRSREDVFF
TRBV12-3/TRBV12-4,-,-,TRBJ2-1,TGTGCCAGCAGTTTAGGTCAGATCTCTGAGCAGTTCTTC,CASSLGQISEQFF
TRBV2,-,-,TRBJ1-5,TGTGCCAGCAGTACTCGGGGTGGGGACACAAATCAGCCCCAGCATTTT,CASSTRGGDTNQPQHF
TRBV18,-,-,TRBJ1-1,TGTGCCAGCTCACAGGACCCACCGAGAGCTTTCTTT,CASSQDPPRAFF
TRBV7-2,-,TRBD1,TRBJ1-2,TGTGCCAGCAGCCCTCGGGACAGCTATGGCTACACCTTC,CASSPRDSYGYTF
TRBV5-8,-,-,TRBJ2-1,TGTGCCAGCAGCTTGATAGCGGTCCCCAATGAGCAGTTCTTC,CASSLIAVPNEQFF
TRBV27,-,TRBD2,TRBJ2-5,TGTGCCAGCAGTCCCCCCGGACTAGTATCCCCACAAGAGACCCAGTACTTC,CASSPPGLVSPQETQYF
TRBV19,-,TRBD1,TRBJ2-1,TGTGCCAGTAGTACCGCCGGGACAGGGGACAATGAGCAGTTCTTC,CASSTAGTGDNEQFF
TRBV11-2,once,-,TRBJ1-1,TGTGCCAGCAGCCTCGGGGCGGGGAATGAAGCTTTCTTT,CASSLGAGNEAFF
TRBV30,-,-,TRBJ1-2,TGTGCCTGGAGCACTAGTGTCGGCTACACCTTC,CAWSTSVGYTF
TRBV7-2,-,TRBD2,TRBJ2-1,TGTGCCAGCAGCTTAGTTTCTAGCGGGGTGAGCTCCTACAATGAGCAGTTCTTC,CASSLVSSGVSSYNEQFF
TRBV4-1,-,-,TRBJ1-2,TGCGCCAGCAGTCCGGCAGCTCTCAACTATGGCTACACCTTC,CASSPAALNYGYTF
TRBV6-4,-,-,TRBJ2-7,TGTGCCAGCAGTGACTTTTACAGGGTCGGGAGGAGCTCCTACGAGCAGTACTTC,CASSDFYRVGRSSYEQYF
TRBV7-8,-,-,TRBJ2-7,TGTGCCAGCAGCCCCCTCTCCTACGAGCAGTACTTC,CASSPLSYEQYF
TRBV7-9,-,-,TRBJ1-2,TGTGCCAGCAGCTTAAGCGGGAGGGGGATCTATGGCTACACCTTC,CASSLSGRGIYGYTF
TRBV30,-,TRBD2,TRBJ2-7,TGTGCCCTCTCCGGGACTAGCGCCTACGAGCAGTACTTC,CALSGTSAYEQYF
TRBV29-1,-,-,TRBJ1-4,TGCAGCGTTGGGACCGATGGTGAAAAACTGTTTTTT,CSVGTDGEKLFF
TRBV27,once,TRBD2,TRBJ2-7,TGTGCCAGCAGGCGGGGGGTTGCCTACGAGCAGTACTTC,CASRRGVAYEQYF
TRBV7-9,-,TRBD1,TRBJ1-1,TGTGCCAGCAGCTTAGAGGCAGGGGGCACTGAAGCTTTCTTT,CASSLEAGGTEAFF
TRBV19,-,-,TRBJ1-2,TGTGCCAGTAGGAGGGGGGATCTCGGCTACACCTTC,CASRRGDLGYTF